This T cell receptor (beta chain) comes out of a study of cytomegalovirus exposure and HLA in healthy donors. Notes on the study in general: Later analysis identified a missense DCLRE1C variant that was linked to TCR beta V- and J-gene trimming.

Researchers ran the PCR with 60 Vbeta and 13 Jbeta primers. Profiling relied on immunoSEQ multiplex PCR, and the TCRdb table lists in-frame clones only, not all of them. The profile shows about 130,000 clones, around 85% of them singletons. Comment on this clone: Its antigen is still unknown.

The CDR3 totals 14 residues. V dropped 7 bases and J dropped 1 base, with 11 bases sitting between them. Germline V CDR1 and CDR2: SGHRS, YFSETQ. This TCR derives from a boy aged 5-17 years in good health and CMV-seronegative. What was sequenced was PBMCs. The chain employs TRBV5-1 and TRBJ2-2; tentatively, D is TRBD1 (6 bases). CDR3 coding DNA: TGCGCCAGCCTCGGACAGCAGAACACCGGGGAGCTGTTTTTT. This codes for CASLGQQNTGELFF.